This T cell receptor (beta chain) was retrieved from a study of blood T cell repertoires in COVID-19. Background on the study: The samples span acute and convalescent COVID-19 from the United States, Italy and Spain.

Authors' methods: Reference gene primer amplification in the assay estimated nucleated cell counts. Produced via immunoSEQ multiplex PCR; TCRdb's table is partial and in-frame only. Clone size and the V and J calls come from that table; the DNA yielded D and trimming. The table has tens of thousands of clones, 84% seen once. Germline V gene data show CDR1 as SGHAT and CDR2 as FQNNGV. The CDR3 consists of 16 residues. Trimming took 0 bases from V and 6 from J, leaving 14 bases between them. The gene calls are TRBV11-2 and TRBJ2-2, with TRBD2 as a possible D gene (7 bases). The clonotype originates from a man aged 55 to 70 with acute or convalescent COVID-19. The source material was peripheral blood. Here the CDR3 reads CASSLEIRGAAGELFF. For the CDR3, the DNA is TGTGCCAGCAGCTTAGAAATCCGGGGGGCGGCCGGGGAGCTGTTTTTT.